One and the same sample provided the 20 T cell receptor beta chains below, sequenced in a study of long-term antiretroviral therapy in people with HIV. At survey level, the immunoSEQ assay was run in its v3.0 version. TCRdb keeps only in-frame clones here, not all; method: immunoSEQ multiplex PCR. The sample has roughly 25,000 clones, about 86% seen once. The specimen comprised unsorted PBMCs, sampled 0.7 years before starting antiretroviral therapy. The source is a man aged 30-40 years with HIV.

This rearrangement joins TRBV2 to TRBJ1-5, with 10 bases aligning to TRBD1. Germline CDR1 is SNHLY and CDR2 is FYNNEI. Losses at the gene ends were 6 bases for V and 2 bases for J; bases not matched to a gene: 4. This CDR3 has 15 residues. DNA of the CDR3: TGTGCCAGCAGAGGGGACAGGGGAGGCAATCAGCCCCAGCATTTT. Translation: CASRGDRGGNQPQHF.

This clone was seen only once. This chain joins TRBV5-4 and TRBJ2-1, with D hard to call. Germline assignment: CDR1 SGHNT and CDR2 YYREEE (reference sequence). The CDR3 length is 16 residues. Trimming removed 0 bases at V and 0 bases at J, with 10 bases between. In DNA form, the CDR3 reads TGTGCCAGCAGCTTGGGGGGTGGGATCTCCTACAATGAGCAGTTCTTC. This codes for CASSLGGGISYNEQFF.

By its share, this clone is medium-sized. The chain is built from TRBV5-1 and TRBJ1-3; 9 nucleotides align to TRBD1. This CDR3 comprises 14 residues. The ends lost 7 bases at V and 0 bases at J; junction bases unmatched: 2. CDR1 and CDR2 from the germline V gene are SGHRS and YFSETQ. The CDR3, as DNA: TGCGCCAGCGGACAGGGGAACTCTGGAAACACCATATATTTT. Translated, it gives CASGQGNSGNTIYF.

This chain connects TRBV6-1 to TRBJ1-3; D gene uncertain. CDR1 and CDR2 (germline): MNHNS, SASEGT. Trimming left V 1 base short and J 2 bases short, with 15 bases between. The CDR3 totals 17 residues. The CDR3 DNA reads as TGTGCCAGCAGTGAAGGATTGAGGTTTGAACCTGGAAACACCATATATTTT. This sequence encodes CASSEGLRFEPGNTIYF.

This chain's CDR3 is CASSEMGGSGANVLTF. The CDR3 coding sequence is TGTGCCAGCAGTGAAATGGGAGGCTCTGGGGCCAACGTCCTGACTTTC. The chain couples TRBV6-1 to TRBJ2-6; D might be TRBD2 (6 bases). V was pared by 2 bases and J by 0 bases, with 8 bases between. The V gene's germline CDR1 is MNHNS and CDR2 SASEGT. The CDR3 is 16 residues long.

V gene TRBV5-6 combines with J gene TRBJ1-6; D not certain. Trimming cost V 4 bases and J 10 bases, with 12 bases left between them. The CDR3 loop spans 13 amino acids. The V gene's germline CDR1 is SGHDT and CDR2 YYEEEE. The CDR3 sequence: CASSLPTGSPLHF. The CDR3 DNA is TGTGCCAGCAGCCTCCCCACTGGGTCACCCCTCCACTTT.

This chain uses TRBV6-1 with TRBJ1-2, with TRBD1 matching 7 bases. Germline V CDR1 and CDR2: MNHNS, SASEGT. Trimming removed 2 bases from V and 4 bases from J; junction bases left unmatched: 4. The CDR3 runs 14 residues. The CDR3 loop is CASSESQGSYGYTF. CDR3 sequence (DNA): TGTGCCAGCAGTGAATCACAGGGGAGCTATGGCTACACCTTC.

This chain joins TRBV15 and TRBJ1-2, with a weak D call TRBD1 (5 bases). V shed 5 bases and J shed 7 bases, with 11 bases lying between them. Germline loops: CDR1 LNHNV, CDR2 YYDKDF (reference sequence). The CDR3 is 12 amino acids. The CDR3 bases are TGTGCCACCAGCGAGCCTGGGGGTGGCTACACCTTC. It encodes CATSEPGGGYTF.

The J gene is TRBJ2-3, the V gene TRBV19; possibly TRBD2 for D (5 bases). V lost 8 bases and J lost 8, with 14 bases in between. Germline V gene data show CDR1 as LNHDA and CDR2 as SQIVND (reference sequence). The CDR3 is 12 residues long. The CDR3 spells CASSPPDSTQYF. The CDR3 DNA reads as TGTGCCAGTTCACCCCCGGACTCTACGCAGTATTTT.

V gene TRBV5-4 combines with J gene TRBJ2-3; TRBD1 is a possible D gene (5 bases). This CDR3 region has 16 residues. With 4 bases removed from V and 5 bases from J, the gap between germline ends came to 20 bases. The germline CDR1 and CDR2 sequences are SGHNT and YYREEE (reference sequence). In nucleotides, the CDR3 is TGTGCCAGCAGCGCCGCGACGGTCCAGGGCGGAGATACGCAGTATTTT. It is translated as CASSAATVQGGDTQYF.

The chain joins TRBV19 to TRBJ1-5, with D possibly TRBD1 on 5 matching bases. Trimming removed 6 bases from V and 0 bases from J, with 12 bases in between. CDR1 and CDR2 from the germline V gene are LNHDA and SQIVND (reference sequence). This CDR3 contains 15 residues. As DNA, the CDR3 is TGTGCCAGTAGCCCAGACGGGACTAGCAATCAGCCCCAGCATTTT. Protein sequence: CASSPDGTSNQPQHF.

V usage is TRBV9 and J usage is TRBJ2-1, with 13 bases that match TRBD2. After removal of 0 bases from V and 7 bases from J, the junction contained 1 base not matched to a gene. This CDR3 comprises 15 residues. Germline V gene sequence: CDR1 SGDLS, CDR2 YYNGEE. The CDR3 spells CASSVGTSGSNEQFF. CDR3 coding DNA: TGTGCCAGCAGCGTAGGGACTAGCGGGAGTAATGAGCAGTTCTTC.

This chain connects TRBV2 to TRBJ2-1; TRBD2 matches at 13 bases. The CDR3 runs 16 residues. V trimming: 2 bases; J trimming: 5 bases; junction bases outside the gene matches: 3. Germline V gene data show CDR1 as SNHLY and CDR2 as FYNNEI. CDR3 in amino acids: CASSETSGRANNEQFF. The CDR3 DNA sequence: TGTGCCAGCAGTGAAACTAGCGGGAGGGCGAACAATGAGCAGTTCTTC.

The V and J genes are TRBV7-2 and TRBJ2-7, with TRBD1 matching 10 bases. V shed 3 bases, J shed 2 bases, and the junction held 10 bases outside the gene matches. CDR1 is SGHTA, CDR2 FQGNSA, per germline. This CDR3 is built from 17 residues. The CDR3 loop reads CASSFAGQGYSPYEQYF. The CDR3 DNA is TGTGCCAGCAGCTTTGCGGGACAGGGGTATAGTCCCTACGAGCAGTACTTC.

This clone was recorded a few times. The CDR3 loop reads CAWSYVGSPLHF. DNA for the CDR3: TGTGCCTGGAGTTACGTGGGTTCACCCCTCCACTTT. The chain uses TRBV30 and TRBJ1-6; D call uncertain. V lost 2 bases and J lost 9, with 8 bases in between. The CDR3 is 12 residues long. The germline V gene encodes CDR1 GTSNPN and CDR2 SVGIG (reference sequence).

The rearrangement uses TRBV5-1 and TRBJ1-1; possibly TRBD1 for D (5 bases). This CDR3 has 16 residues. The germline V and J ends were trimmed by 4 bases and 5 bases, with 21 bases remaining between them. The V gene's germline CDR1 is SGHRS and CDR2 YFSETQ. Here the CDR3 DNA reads TGCGCCAGCAGCCCTAAGGCCGGGGCCCCCGGGACTGAAGCTTTCTTT. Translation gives CASSPKAGAPGTEAFF.

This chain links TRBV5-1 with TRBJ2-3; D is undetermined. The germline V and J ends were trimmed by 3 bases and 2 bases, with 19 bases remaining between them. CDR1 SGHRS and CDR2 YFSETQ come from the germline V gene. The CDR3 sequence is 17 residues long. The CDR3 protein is CASSSIELRLSTDTQYF. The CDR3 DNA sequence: TGCGCCAGCAGCTCCATCGAACTACGCCTCTCCACAGATACGCAGTATTTT.

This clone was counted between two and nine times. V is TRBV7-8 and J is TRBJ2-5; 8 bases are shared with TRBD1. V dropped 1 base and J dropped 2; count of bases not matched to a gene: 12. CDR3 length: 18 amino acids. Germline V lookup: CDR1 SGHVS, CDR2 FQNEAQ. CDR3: CASSLGQGARTPQETQYF. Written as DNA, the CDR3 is TGTGCCAGCAGCTTAGGGCAGGGGGCCCGCACTCCGCAAGAGACCCAGTACTTC.

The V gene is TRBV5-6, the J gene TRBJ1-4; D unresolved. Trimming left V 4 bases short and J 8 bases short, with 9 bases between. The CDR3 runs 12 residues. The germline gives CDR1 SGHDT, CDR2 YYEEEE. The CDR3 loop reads CASSRRAEKLFF. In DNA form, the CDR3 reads TGTGCCAGCAGCAGAAGGGCCGAAAAACTGTTTTTT. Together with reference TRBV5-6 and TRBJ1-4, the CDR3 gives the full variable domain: DAGVTQSPTHLIKTRGQQVTLRCSPKSGHDTVSWYQQALGQGPQFIFQYYEEEERQRGNFPDRFSGHQFPNYSSELNVNALLLGDSALYLCASSRRAEKLFFGSGTQLSVL.

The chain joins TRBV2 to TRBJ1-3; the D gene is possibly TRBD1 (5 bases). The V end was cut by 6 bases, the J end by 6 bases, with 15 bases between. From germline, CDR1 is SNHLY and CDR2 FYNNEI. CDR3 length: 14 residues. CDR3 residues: CASRLGVYENTIYF. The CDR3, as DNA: TGTGCCAGCAGGTTGGGGGTGTATGAAAACACCATATATTTT. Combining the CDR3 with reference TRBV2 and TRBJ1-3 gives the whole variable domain EPEVTQTPSHQVTQMGQEVILRCVPISNHLYFYWYRQILGQKVEFLVSFYNNEISEKSEIFDDQFSVERPDGSNFTLKIRSTKLEDSAMYFCASRLGVYENTIYFGEGSWLTVV.